This T cell receptor beta chain was recovered during a study of blood T cell repertoires in COVID-19 (dated by TCRdb to between 2020 and 2021). Notes on the research overall: The collaborator samples originated in the United States, Italy and Spain and spanned the acute and convalescent phases of COVID-19. The samples were drawn from the first 160 participants of the ongoing ImmuneRACE study and from 950 to 1,500 subjects provided by 6 global collaborators. The repertoires were released in a freely available public database meant as a resource for research on the immune response to SARS-CoV-2. Where available, HLA class I and class II types were obtained from metadata supplied by the sample provider rather than from assay-based typing. The sample metadata nearly always contained a de-identified subject ID, COVID-19 status, age in years and sex. The prospective study material was composed of cDNA or gDNA derived from T cells, B-cell-depleted T cells, or PBMCs. Subjects who had been exposed to COVID-19, were actively infected with it, or had recovered from it provided the deeply sampled blood TCRbeta repertoires that made up the dataset.

Points on this clone: Its recognized antigen is unknown. Per-nucleotide qualities are absent, and no much larger clonotype sits a single base away.

Paper-wide results and their limitations: The amount of clinical and demographic metadata varied by source and participant and was provided uncurated.

The junction carries 7 bases between V and J, which are trimmed by 1 base and 7 bases respectively. There are 12 amino acids in the CDR3, from cysteine to phenylalanine inclusive. The CDR3 DNA has 36 bases and is translated from base 1. From a lookup of the germline V gene, CDR1 and CDR2 are KGHSH and LQKENI. TCRbeta CDR3 regions were amplified from genomic DNA by means of the immunoSEQ Assay, a bias-controlled multiplex PCR. Concerning the study's data processing: The number of nucleated cells in each sample was estimated by amplification of reference gene primers within the assay. To quantify the absolute abundance of each unique TCRbeta CDR3 rearrangement, sequence reads were collapsed and filtered. For each sample, productive Simpson clonality was calculated as the square root of Simpson's diversity index across productive rearrangements. What TCRdb holds here is the immuneACCESS table cut down to in-frame rearrangements. Part of the clones is not present; checked against another copy, under half of the missing clones reflect an unresolved V gene, and the others are unexplained. The D gene and trimming were derived from the DNA, and the V and J assignments and clone size from that table. This sample comprises about 340,000 clones, around 85% of them detected only once. Around 4.5% of the sample belongs to the ten largest clones.

Participants in the prospective study were aged 18 to 89 years, lived in 24 United States geographic areas, and enrolled through a virtual design. In the prospective study, cohorts were assigned on the basis of participant-reported clinical history obtained from a screening survey and a study questionnaire. Each participant in the prospective study had whole blood, serum and a nasopharyngeal or oropharyngeal swab collected by mobile phlebotomists. Over a 2-month period, participants in the prospective study had the option of providing additional blood draws and questionnaires. Before DNA extraction, blood samples from the prospective study were shipped at room temperature or frozen.

The chain is made from TRBV18 and TRBJ1-1; the D gene is perhaps TRBD1, on 6 matching bases. The source of this sequence is a middle-aged woman with acute COVID-19. Sequenced: PBMCs or T cells enriched from blood (not recorded which). This receptor has the CDR3 CASSPQQGEAFF. The sequence in DNA is TGTGCCAGCTCACCACAACAGGGTGAAGCTTTCTTT.